This T cell receptor beta chain was obtained from a study of OX40 agonist ivuxolimab in advanced cancers. Of note for this clone: The antigen is undetermined.

Germline V gene data show CDR1 as SGHTA and CDR2 as FQGNSA. With V trimmed by 1 base and J by 4 bases, 4 bases remained unmatched. The CDR3 has 15 amino acids. Overall study results and limits: Among some nonresponders, normalized T-cell clonal expansion was also low.

Profiling relied on immunoSEQ multiplex PCR, and the TCRdb table lists in-frame clones only, not all of them. The table shows around 40,000 clones, with around 80% occurring only once. The sequencing used CD4+ or CD8+ T cells sorted from blood, collected in a trial of the OX40 agonist ivuxolimab. The sequence derives from an adult with an advanced solid tumor such as melanoma, head and neck, liver or kidney cancer. The chain carries TRBV7-2 and TRBJ1-2; 9 bases map to TRBD1. For the CDR3, the DNA is TGTGCCAGCAGCTTAGATACAGGGGGCCGCTATGGCTACACCTTC. It specifies CASSLDTGGRYGYTF.